A single sample gave rise to the 30 T cell receptor beta chains below, sequenced in a study of cytomegalovirus exposure and HLA in healthy donors (dated 2017 in TCRdb). The library was prepared using the immunoSEQ multiplex PCR assay. For the multiplex PCR, a mixture combining 60 forward primers for TCR Vbeta segments and 13 reverse primers for TCR Jbeta segments was used. The table was pulled from immuneACCESS by TCRdb, which kept in-frame rearrangements only. Such tables lose some clones; where checked, under half of the loss comes from unresolved V genes, and the rest has no known cause. Counted in this sample were roughly 200,000 clones; around 83% of them appeared once. The ten largest account for 1.5% to 2% of the sample. What was sequenced was PBMCs. These receptors originate from a middle-aged man in good health and CMV-seropositive.

This clone was detected only a few times. The chain combines TRBV2 with TRBJ1-2; D might be TRBD1 (5 bases). CDR1 SNHLY and CDR2 FYNNEI come from the germline V gene. With 5 bases removed from V and 5 bases from J, the gap between germline ends came to 15 bases. The CDR3 has 14 amino acids. CDR3 nucleotides: TGTGCCAGCAGTAAGGATGCGGGGGGTTATGGCTACACCTTC. It is translated as CASSKDAGGYGYTF.

The J gene is TRBJ2-1, the V gene TRBV11-2; 11 bases map to TRBD2. Germline V lookup: CDR1 SGHAT, CDR2 FQNNGV. The CDR3 runs to 16 residues. With 4 bases clipped from V and 4 bases from J, the junction kept 6 bases outside the gene matches. The DNA for the CDR3 is TGTGCCAGCAGCTGGGCCGGGACTAGCGGTTACAATGAGCAGTTCTTC. Translating it yields CASSWAGTSGYNEQFF.

The chain combines TRBV15 with TRBJ2-1; 10 bases are a match to TRBD2. This CDR3 contains 18 residues. V lost 1 base and J lost 10; bases outside the gene matches: 16. Germline V gene sequence: CDR1 LNHNV, CDR2 YYDKDF (reference sequence). CDR3: CATSRGGGGRAGGREQFF. The CDR3 DNA is TGTGCCACCAGCAGAGGAGGGGGCGGGCGAGCGGGGGGGAGGGAGCAGTTCTTC. Full variable domain (remainder filled in from reference TRBV15 and TRBJ2-1): DAMVIQNPRYQVTQFGKPVTLSCSQTLNHNVMYWYQQKSSQAPKLLFHYYDKDFNNEADTPDNFQSRRPNTSFCFLDIRSPGLGDTAMYLCATSRGGGGRAGGREQFFGPGTRLTVL.

This chain joins TRBV12-5 and TRBJ2-3; the D is unclear. V lost 5 bases to trimming and J lost 5 bases, with 5 bases between them. The CDR3 loop spans 11 amino acids. CDR1 is LGHNT, CDR2 FRNRAP, per germline. As DNA, the CDR3 is TGTGCTAGTGGTACGGGAGATACGCAGTATTTT. It is translated as CASGTGDTQYF.

The chain carries TRBV5-8 and TRBJ1-4; D perhaps matches TRBD1 (6 bases). CDR3 length equals 15 residues. V lost 0 bases and J 8 bases, leaving 14 bases between the germline ends. CDR1 SGHTS and CDR2 YDEGEE come from the germline V gene. CDR3 region: CASSLVRGAFEKLFF. In DNA, the CDR3 is TGTGCCAGCAGCTTGGTTCGGGGGGCATTCGAAAAACTGTTTTTT.

This sequence joins TRBV30 and TRBJ2-5; TRBD1 matches at 7 bases. The J call may not be correct, given that the DNA end is closer to TRBJ2-7. Germline loops: CDR1 GTSNPN, CDR2 SVGIG (reference sequence). The CDR3 consists of 13 residues. The CDR3 is CAWNRDRFYEQYF. CDR3 bases: TGTGCCTGGAATCGGGACAGATTCTACGAGCAGTACTTC.

This sequence joins TRBV4-3 and TRBJ2-3, with D perhaps TRBD2 (5 bases). The ends were cut back, 0 bases at V and 2 bases at J, with 15 bases in the middle. This CDR3 is built from 17 residues. The germline CDR1 and CDR2 sequences are LGHNA and YSLEER. CDR3 in DNA: TGCGCCAGCAGCCAAGAGTGGGTCAGCGGATTCACAGATACGCAGTATTTT. Translation: CASSQEWVSGFTDTQYF.

This rearrangement joins TRBV5-1 to TRBJ2-7; D is ambiguous. The germline V and J ends were trimmed by 0 bases and 5 bases, with 12 bases remaining between them. CDR3 length: 14 amino acids. Germline CDR1 is SGHRS and CDR2 is YFSETQ. The DNA for the CDR3 is TGCGCCAGCAGCTTGGCTGGCAGTCCCGACGAGCAGTACTTC. This codes for CASSLAGSPDEQYF.

This clone was observed a handful of times. The sample carries other DNA sequences with the same CDR3. The chain has TRBV5-1 and TRBJ2-7; TRBD1 might be the D (5 bases). This CDR3 has 12 residues. Between the trimmed V and J ends, which lost 4 bases and 6 bases, there was a span of 11 bases. Germline CDR1 is SGHRS and CDR2 is YFSETQ. The CDR3 nucleotides read TGCGCCAGCAGCCCTAATAGGGGCGAGCAGTACTTC. It yields the protein CASSPNRGEQYF.

The V gene is TRBV5-6, the J gene TRBJ1-6; D unresolved. The ends were cut back, 0 bases at V and 10 bases at J, with 8 bases in the middle. CDR1 is SGHDT, CDR2 YYEEEE, per germline. The CDR3 has 13 residues. CDR3 sequence: CASSLGRGSPLHF. For the CDR3, the DNA is TGTGCCAGCAGCTTGGGGAGAGGATCACCCCTCCACTTT.

The rearrangement links TRBV28 to TRBJ2-2; no definite D call. CDR3 length: 14 amino acids. Trimming shortened V by 8 bases and J by 2 bases, and 12 bases separated the two germline ends. Germline CDR1 MDHEN, CDR2 SYDVKM. The CDR3 here is CASLGAFNTGELFF. CDR3 nucleotide sequence: TGTGCCAGCCTCGGAGCCTTTAACACCGGGGAGCTGTTTTTT.

The chain carries TRBV7-9 and TRBJ2-1; 11 bases line up with TRBD2. The trim removed 5 bases at V and 5 bases at J, leaving 5 bases unmatched. The V gene's germline CDR1 is SEHNR and CDR2 FQNEAQ (reference sequence). The CDR3 sequence is 15 residues long. The DNA of the CDR3 is TGTGCCAGCAGCCTCGGGACTAGCGGAAACAATGAGCAGTTCTTC. It encodes CASSLGTSGNNEQFF.

The V gene is TRBV11-2, the J gene TRBJ1-1, with a tentative D call TRBD1 (5 bases). The ends were cut back, 0 bases at V and 3 bases at J, with 11 bases in the middle. Germline V gene data show CDR1 as SGHAT and CDR2 as FQNNGV. The CDR3 is 15 amino acids. The CDR3 protein is CASSLDLGHYTEAFF. The DNA of the CDR3 is TGTGCCAGCAGCTTAGATCTAGGACATTACACTGAAGCTTTCTTT.

The chain links TRBV6-6 to TRBJ2-7; the D gene is possibly TRBD1 (6 bases). Germline CDR1 and CDR2: MNHNY and SVGAGI (reference sequence). The CDR3 is 12 amino acids. V gave up 8 bases and J gave up 5 bases, with 13 bases separating them. The CDR3 spells CASGNRAHEQYF. DNA of the CDR3: TGTGCCAGCGGCAACAGGGCCCACGAGCAGTACTTC.

This clone was seen a handful of times. This chain connects TRBV29-1 to TRBJ1-1; D might be TRBD1 (6 bases). CDR1 is SQVTM, CDR2 ANQGSEA, per germline. The CDR3 has 13 residues. Trimming took 6 bases from V and 1 from J, leaving 12 bases between them. The CDR3 DNA reads as TGCAGCGTCACAGGGTCGGCGAACACTGAAGCTTTCTTT. Amino acids: CSVTGSANTEAFF.

Concerning this clone: Other nucleotide sequences in the sample specify the same CDR3. The chain is built from TRBV30 and TRBJ2-1; D unresolved. CDR1 and CDR2 (germline): GTSNPN, SVGIG (reference sequence). Trimming took off 0 bases at V and 7 bases at J, with 13 bases between the two ends. The length of the CDR3 is 14 residues. The CDR3 nucleotides read TGTGCCTGGAGTGTAGAGGAATCTAGTAATGAGCAGTTCTTC. This encodes CAWSVEESSNEQFF.

The rearrangement uses TRBV5-5 and TRBJ2-3; D is ambiguous. Per the germline V gene, CDR1 is SGHKS and CDR2 is YYEKEE (reference sequence). There are 15 residues in the CDR3. V lost 2 bases and J lost 2, with 12 bases in between. DNA of the CDR3: TGTGCCAGCAGCTTCCAGCCAGGTTACACAGATACGCAGTATTTT. This translates into CASSFQPGYTDTQYF. The complete variable domain, with remaining parts taken from reference TRBV5-5 and TRBJ2-3, reads DAGVTQSPTHLIKTRGQQVTLRCSPISGHKSVSWYQQVLGQGPQFIFQYYEKEERGRGNFPDRFSARQFPNYSSELNVNALLLGDSALYLCASSFQPGYTDTQYFGPGTRLTVL.

V is TRBV4-3 and J is TRBJ2-7, with 11 bases aligning to TRBD2. V was pared by 3 bases and J by 9 bases, with 4 bases of the junction left unmatched. Germline CDR1 LGHNA, CDR2 YSLEER. CDR3 size: 13 residues. Here the CDR3 DNA reads TGCGCCAGCAGCCAGACTAGCGGGACCTGGCAGTACTTC. Its translation is CASSQTSGTWQYF.

J is TRBJ2-1 and V is TRBV5-6, with TRBD2 as a possible D gene (6 bases). The CDR3 extends over 13 amino acids. V lost 2 bases and J 5 bases, leaving 8 bases between the germline ends. Germline values: CDR1 SGHDT, CDR2 YYEEEE. The CDR3 reads CASSFTSNNEQFF. The DNA for the CDR3 is TGTGCCAGCAGCTTTACTAGCAACAATGAGCAGTTCTTC.

The chain joins TRBV6-5 to TRBJ1-2; 7 bases are a match to TRBD1. Per germline, CDR1 MNHEY and CDR2 SVGAGI. Trimming cost V 7 bases and J 2 bases; bases outside gene matches: 4. The CDR3 has 13 residues. The CDR3 bases are TGTGCCAGCACTCCGGACAGGAACTATGGCTACACCTTC. Its translation is CASTPDRNYGYTF.

The sample holds a few counts of this clone. The chain has TRBV6-1 and TRBJ1-2; 7 bases align to TRBD1. J was trimmed by 7 bases and V by 5 bases; bases with no gene match: 10. The CDR3 is made up of 14 amino acids. Germline values: CDR1 MNHNS, CDR2 SASEGT. CDR3 loop: CASSTLQGSSGYTF. CDR3 coding DNA: TGTGCCAGCAGTACCCTACAGGGGAGCAGTGGCTACACCTTC.

In this sample, this clone turned up a few times. This rearrangement joins TRBV28 to TRBJ1-5, with D possibly being TRBD1 (5 bases). There are 16 residues in the CDR3. Per the germline V gene, CDR1 is MDHEN and CDR2 is SYDVKM. Trimming took off 2 bases at V and 3 bases at J, with 14 bases between the two ends. In DNA form, the CDR3 reads TGTGCCAGCAGTTTAAGGACCCTAGGGGACAATCAGCCCCAGCATTTT. Translation gives CASSLRTLGDNQPQHF. Complete variable domain (other parts from reference TRBV28 and TRBJ1-5): DVKVTQSSRYLVKRTGEKVFLECVQDMDHENMFWYRQDPGLGLRLIYFSYDVKMKEKGDIPEGYSVSREKKERFSLILESASTNQTSMYLCASSLRTLGDNQPQHFGDGTRLSIL.

The V call is TRBV19, the J call TRBJ1-4, with D tentatively TRBD1 (6 bases). The CDR3 is made up of 14 amino acids. V was clipped by 7 bases and J by 5 bases, with 14 bases between them. CDR1 is LNHDA and CDR2 is SQIVND in the germline V gene (reference sequence). The CDR3 DNA reads TGTGCCAGTAAGGTCACAGGGCTGAATGAAAAACTGTTTTTT. As protein: CASKVTGLNEKLFF.

V gene TRBV6-6 combines with J gene TRBJ2-5; D is ambiguous. Trimming cost V 6 bases and J 1 base, with 9 bases left between them. The CDR3 is 13 amino acids. CDR1 and CDR2 (germline): MNHNY, SVGAGI (reference sequence). CDR3 sequence (DNA): TGTGCCAGCAGACTACCCCCCCAAGAGACCCAGTACTTC. This encodes CASRLPPQETQYF.

The J gene is TRBJ2-3, the V gene TRBV25-1, with D possibly TRBD1 on 5 matching bases. CDR1 and CDR2 from the germline V gene are MGHDK and SYGVNS. With 0 bases removed from V and 6 bases from J, the gap between germline ends came to 7 bases. CDR3 length: 13 amino acids. CDR3 in amino acids: CASSEYGADTQYF. The CDR3 DNA sequence: TGTGCCAGCAGTGAATATGGGGCGGATACGCAGTATTTT.

Of note for this clone: It is unclear where the CDR3 begins or ends on the DNA, so no DNA is shown, and the CDR3 is as TCRdb lists it. The genes are TRBV7-2 and TRBJ2-2; the table's D call, TRBD2, was not checked against the DNA. The CDR3 extends over 15 residues, inclusive of both ends. Per germline, CDR1 SGHTA and CDR2 FQGNSA. CDR3 sequence: CASSLGGFGAGELFF.

V and J are TRBV9 and TRBJ1-4; D perhaps matches TRBD1 (5 bases). This CDR3 comprises 14 residues. Per germline, CDR1 SGDLS and CDR2 YYNGEE. The V end lost 4 bases, the J end lost 7 bases, and 14 bases lay between the germline ends. CDR3 nucleotides: TGTGCCAGCAGCCGCCAGGGAGGGGCTGAAAAACTGTTTTTT. It specifies CASSRQGGAEKLFF.

Concerning this clone itself: The same CDR3 also results from other DNA sequences found in this sample. The chain couples TRBV19 to TRBJ2-7; D is unclear. CDR1 is LNHDA, CDR2 SQIVND, per germline (reference sequence). Deletions cut 1 base from V and 3 bases from J, with 7 bases between. The CDR3 runs 13 residues. CDR3 sequence: CASSIAFLYEQYF. The DNA of the CDR3 is TGTGCCAGTAGTATAGCTTTCCTCTACGAGCAGTACTTC.

The genes are TRBV7-2 and TRBJ2-3; weak D call: TRBD1 (8 bases). Per germline, CDR1 SGHTA and CDR2 FQGNSA. The CDR3 runs to 14 residues. Trimming took off 6 bases at V and 4 bases at J, with 14 bases between the two ends. CDR3 nucleotide sequence: TGTGCCAGCAGAACAGGGGGAGGGCCAGATACGCAGTATTTT. It is translated as CASRTGGGPDTQYF.

This clone was recorded once. The J gene is TRBJ2-1, the V gene TRBV9; no reliable D call. The CDR3 totals 16 residues. V was pared by 0 bases and J by 3 bases, with 13 bases between. Germline CDR1 reads SGDLS; CDR2 reads YYNGEE. The CDR3 here is CASSVALERYYNEQFF. CDR3 sequence (DNA): TGTGCCAGCAGCGTAGCTTTGGAGCGATACTACAATGAGCAGTTCTTC.